A selection of T cell receptor beta chains follows, all from one sample in a study of blood T cell repertoires in COVID-19. TCRdb's copy holds only in-frame clones and misses some; the assay was immunoSEQ multiplex PCR. The repertoire holds fewer than 250,000 clones, with around nine tenths as singletons. Sequencing was performed on peripheral blood. Receptors originate from a man in his 60s with COVID-19, enrolled during active disease. Each CDR3 is given with its conserved first and last residue. A D gene is named only where the DNA matches it firmly. Size values are once, few and many counts, or a class for expanded clones, and some rows have none.

j_gene,v_gene,d_gene,abundance,len,CDR3aa,CDR3nt
TRBJ1-2,TRBV7-2,NA,NA,14,CASSLGVLSGGYTF,TGTGCCAGCAGCTTAGGGGTCCTCTCGGGTGGCTACACCTTC
TRBJ1-1,TRBV5-3,TRBD1,NA,16,CARSLEHRDRHCEAFF,TGTGCCAGAAGCTTGGAACACCGGGACAGACACTGTGAAGCTTTCTTT
TRBJ2-7,TRBV5-4,NA,NA,13,CASSGTSNYEQYF,TGTGCCAGCAGCGGGACTTCGAATTACGAGCAGTACTTC
TRBJ2-7,TRBV20-1,NA,NA,11,CSGTSGHEQYF,TGCAGTGGGACTTCGGGCCACGAGCAGTACTTC
TRBJ1-3,TRBV28,NA,NA,12,CATRGSGNTIYF,TGTGCCACCCGGGGCTCTGGAAACACCATATATTTT
TRBJ1-4,TRBV19,NA,NA,13,CASSLPPREKLFF,TGTGCCAGTAGCCTCCCGCCCAGGGAAAAACTGTTTTTT
TRBJ2-7,TRBV30,TRBD2,few,14,CAWSVGGSSYEQYF,TGTGCCTGGAGTGTGGGAGGGAGCTCCTACGAGCAGTACTTC
TRBJ1-1,TRBV2,TRBD1,NA,14,CASRPTGGTGYAFF,TGTGCCAGCAGGCCCACCGGCGGGACAGGGTATGCTTTCTTT
TRBJ1-2,TRBV5-1,NA,NA,14,CASSLELVENGYTF,TGCGCCAGCAGCTTGGAACTGGTAGAGAATGGCTACACCTTC
TRBJ1-1,TRBV29-1,NA,NA,11,CSATPGTEAFF,TGCAGCGCTACTCCGGGGACAGAAGCTTTCTTT
TRBJ2-1,TRBV28,TRBD1,NA,16,CASSSLGQGVDNEQFF,TGTGCCAGCAGTTCACTGGGACAGGGGGTTGACAATGAGCAGTTCTTC
TRBJ2-1,TRBV5-4,NA,NA,15,CASSFSVSSYNEQFF,TGTGCCAGCAGCTTCTCCGTCTCCTCCTACAATGAGCAGTTCTTC
TRBJ1-1,TRBV6-5,NA,NA,14,CASIDNGWSTEAFF,TGTGCCAGCATCGATAATGGATGGAGCACTGAAGCTTTCTTT
TRBJ2-3,TRBV5-1,TRBD2,NA,15,CASSGSGGSTDTQYF,TGCGCCAGCAGCGGTAGCGGGGGCAGCACAGATACGCAGTATTTT
TRBJ2-1,TRBV30,NA,NA,13,CAWIGRGYNEQFF,TGTGCCTGGATAGGGCGGGGATACAATGAGCAGTTCTTC
TRBJ1-2,TRBV7-8,NA,NA,14,CASSSSRTPYGYTF,TGTGCCAGCAGCTCGAGTCGGACACCGTATGGCTACACCTTC
TRBJ1-1,TRBV5-5,NA,NA,13,CASSLSGVTEAFF,TGTGCCAGCAGCTTGTCAGGGGTCACTGAAGCTTTCTTT
TRBJ1-3,TRBV15,NA,NA,16,CATSRDQGISGNTIYF,TGTGCCACCAGCAGAGATCAGGGTATCTCTGGAAACACCATATATTTT
TRBJ2-1,TRBV28,NA,NA,15,CASSFPDSMDNEQFF,TGTGCCAGCAGTTTTCCCGACTCCATGGACAATGAGCAGTTCTTC
TRBJ2-7,TRBV9,TRBD1,once,18,CASSVGVRGIEGGYEQYF,TGTGCCAGCAGCGTAGGTGTCAGGGGGATTGAAGGGGGCTACGAGCAGTACTTC
TRBJ2-1,TRBV3-1/TRBV3-2,TRBD2,NA,17,CASSSPGLAGVIDEQFF,TGTGCCAGCAGTTCCCCGGGACTAGCGGGAGTCATCGATGAGCAGTTCTTC
TRBJ2-1,TRBV24-1,TRBD2,NA,17,CATSDARGSGSWNEQFF,TGTGCCACCAGTGACGCACGGGGAAGCGGGAGCTGGAATGAGCAGTTCTTC
TRBJ2-7,TRBV9,NA,NA,12,CASSPTGYEQYF,TGTGCCAGCAGCCCGACAGGATACGAGCAGTACTTC
TRBJ2-7,TRBV19,NA,NA,14,CASSITVRHSEQYF,TGTGCCAGTAGTATAACTGTCCGACACTCCGAGCAGTACTTC
TRBJ1-2,TRBV6-5,NA,NA,15,CASSYSTQGTYGYTF,TGTGCCAGCAGTTACTCGACGCAGGGGACCTATGGCTACACCTTC
TRBJ1-2,TRBV9,TRBD1,NA,16,CASTHRRRQGDYGYTF,TGTGCCAGCACACACAGACGTAGGCAGGGGGACTATGGCTACACCTTC
TRBJ1-1,TRBV7-3,TRBD1,NA,13,CASSVGQGGEAFF,TGTGCCAGCAGCGTGGGACAGGGTGGGGAAGCTTTCTTT
TRBJ2-1,TRBV9,TRBD2,NA,15,CASSVGVSGRNEQFF,TGTGCCAGCAGCGTAGGAGTTAGCGGGAGGAATGAGCAGTTCTTC
TRBJ1-4,TRBV2,NA,NA,13,CASNDRRAEKLFF,TGTGCCAGCAATGACAGGCGGGCTGAAAAACTGTTTTTT
TRBJ2-7,TRBV18,TRBD2,NA,16,CASSPTGLEGVGEQYF,TGTGCCAGCTCACCTACGGGACTAGAGGGAGTCGGCGAGCAGTACTTC
TRBJ1-4,TRBV19,NA,few,15,CASSGTAATNEKLFF,TGTGCCAGTAGTGGAACAGCGGCAACTAATGAAAAACTGTTTTTT
TRBJ2-7,TRBV6-5,TRBD1,NA,15,CASSLGTELTYEQYF,TGTGCCAGCAGCCTCGGGACAGAACTCACCTACGAGCAGTACTTC
TRBJ2-1,TRBV6-5,NA,NA,14,CASSQHGTPGEQFF,TGTGCCAGCAGCCAACACGGAACCCCGGGGGAGCAGTTCTTC
TRBJ2-1,TRBV4-2,TRBD2,NA,14,CASSALAANNEQFF,TGTGCCAGCAGTGCCCTAGCGGCAAACAATGAGCAGTTCTTC
TRBJ2-1,TRBV5-1,TRBD2,NA,16,CASSLGGIGRANEQFF,TGCGCCAGCAGCTTGGGGGGTATCGGGAGGGCCAATGAGCAGTTCTTC